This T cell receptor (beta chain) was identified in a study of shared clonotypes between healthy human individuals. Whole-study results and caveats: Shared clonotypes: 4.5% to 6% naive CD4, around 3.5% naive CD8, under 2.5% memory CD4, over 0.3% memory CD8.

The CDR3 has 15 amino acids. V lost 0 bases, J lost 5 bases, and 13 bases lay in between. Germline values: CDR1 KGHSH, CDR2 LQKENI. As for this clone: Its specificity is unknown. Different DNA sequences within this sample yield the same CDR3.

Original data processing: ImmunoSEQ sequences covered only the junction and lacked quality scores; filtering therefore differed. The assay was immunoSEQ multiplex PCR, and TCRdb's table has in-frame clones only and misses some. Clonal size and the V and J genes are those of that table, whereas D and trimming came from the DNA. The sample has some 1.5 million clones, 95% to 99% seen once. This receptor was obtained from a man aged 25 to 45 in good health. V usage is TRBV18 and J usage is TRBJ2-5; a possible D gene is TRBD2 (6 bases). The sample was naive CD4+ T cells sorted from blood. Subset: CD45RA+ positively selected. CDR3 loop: CASSPPGGNRETQYF. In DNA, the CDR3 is TGTGCCAGCTCACCACCGGGCGGGAATAGGGAGACCCAGTACTTC.